Shown below are 29 T cell receptor beta chains from a single sample sequenced in a study of T cell responses to AZD1222 COVID-19 vaccine. Sequencing was performed with immunoSEQ multiplex PCR; in TCRdb, only in-frame clones are kept and a portion is missing. The table has 140,000 to 150,000 clones, approximately 90% seen once. Sequencing was performed on peripheral blood, taken 28 days after the second AZD1222 dose. These receptor sequences come from an adult who received the AZD1222 COVID-19 vaccine.

V usage is TRBV18 and J usage is TRBJ2-6; D remains ambiguous. CDR3 length: 16 amino acids. Germline CDR1 KGHSH, CDR2 LQKENI. V was shortened by 5 bases and J by 2 bases, with 13 bases between the two germline ends. CDR3 sequence: CASSSDLAAGANVLTF. The CDR3 DNA sequence: TGTGCCAGCTCATCGGACCTGGCGGCTGGGGCCAACGTCCTGACTTTC.

The chain joins TRBV12-3 or TRBV12-4 to TRBJ1-1; tentative D call: TRBD1 (5 bases). This CDR3 spans 13 amino acids. The ends were cut back, 5 bases at V and 5 bases at J, with 12 bases in the middle. The CDR3 coding sequence is TGTGCCAGCAGTCCTCAGGGATGGACTGAAGCTTTCTTT. Its translation is CASSPQGWTEAFF.

This clone was observed a single time. The rearrangement links TRBV5-1 to TRBJ2-7, with D possibly matching TRBD2 (6 bases). The CDR3 totals 14 residues. Germline loops: CDR1 SGHRS, CDR2 YFSETQ. Trimming stripped 8 bases from V and 2 bases from J, with 17 bases between. The CDR3, as DNA: TGCGCCAGTAAGGTCAGCGCGGGGACCTACGAGCAGTACTTC. It specifies CASKVSAGTYEQYF.

Concerning this clone itself: A junction boundary mismatches the germline segment, possibly from a read error. The chain couples TRBV5-1 to TRBJ2-2; D is uncertain. The CDR3 has 13 residues. CDR1 is SGHRS, CDR2 YFSETQ, per germline. The chain's CDR3 is CASSPVNIGELFF. In DNA form, the CDR3 reads TGCGCCAGCAGCCCAGTGAACATCGGGGAGCTGTTTTTT.

The chain links TRBV9 to TRBJ1-2; D is perhaps TRBD1 (5 bases). Trimming took 4 bases from V and 4 from J, leaving 20 bases between them. The CDR3 is made up of 16 amino acids. Germline assignment: CDR1 SGDLS and CDR2 YYNGEE. DNA for the CDR3: TGTGCCAGCAGCCCGCGACCCGACATGCAGGGCTATGGCTACACCTTC. Protein sequence: CASSPRPDMQGYGYTF.

The chain is built from TRBV19 and TRBJ1-5; 8 bases are shared with TRBD1. J was trimmed by 7 bases and V by 5 bases; bases with no gene match: 16. This CDR3 has 17 amino acids. Germline V lookup: CDR1 LNHDA, CDR2 SQIVND (reference sequence). In DNA, the CDR3 is TGTGCCAGTAGTTCAACCTTGGGGGACAGGACTGGCCAGCCCCAGCATTTT. This sequence encodes CASSSTLGDRTGQPQHF.

The chain joins TRBV3-1 (or the pseudogene TRBV3-2) to TRBJ1-5, with TRBD1 matching over 7 bases. Germline V lookup: CDR1 LGHDT, CDR2 YNNKEL (reference sequence). The ends lost 1 base at V and 2 bases at J; junction bases unmatched: 2. The CDR3 is 15 residues long. CDR3 coding DNA: TGTGCCAGCAGCCAAGGAGGGGGCGGCAATCAGCCCCAGCATTTT. This sequence encodes CASSQGGGGNQPQHF.

J is TRBJ2-3 and V is TRBV7-2; tentative D call: TRBD2 (6 bases). Germline V lookup: CDR1 SGHTA, CDR2 FQGNSA. There are 15 residues in the CDR3. Trimming stripped 5 bases from V and 2 bases from J, with 14 bases between. The CDR3 nucleotides read TGTGCCAGCAGCCCGGGGGACCGCGACACAGATACGCAGTATTTT. Amino acids: CASSPGDRDTDTQYF.

The V and J genes are TRBV11-1 and TRBJ1-4; TRBD1 aligns across 8 bases. Germline V gene sequence: CDR1 SGHAT, CDR2 FQDESV (reference sequence). V trimming: 5 bases; J trimming: 8 bases; junction bases outside the gene matches: 7. The CDR3 spans 14 residues. CDR3 amino acids: CASSPTGEVEKLFF. CDR3 sequence (DNA): TGTGCCAGCAGCCCGACAGGGGAGGTGGAAAAACTGTTTTTT.

V gene TRBV7-3 combines with J gene TRBJ2-2; D not resolved. The CDR3 totals 18 residues. Trimming left V 2 bases short and J 0 bases short, with 16 bases between. CDR1 and CDR2 from the germline V gene are SGHTA and FQGTGA. The CDR3 nucleotides are TGTGCCAGCAGCTTAGAATCGCCACAAGCCGCGAACACCGGGGAGCTGTTTTTT. Protein: CASSLESPQAANTGELFF.

The genes are TRBV9 and TRBJ2-5; 8 bases are a match to TRBD2. The CDR3 is 14 amino acids. V lost 2 bases, J lost 5 bases, and 5 bases stayed unmatched. The germline gives CDR1 SGDLS, CDR2 YYNGEE. In nucleotides, the CDR3 is TGTGCCAGCAGCGTTGGGACTAGAGGCGAGACCCAGTACTTC. It yields the protein CASSVGTRGETQYF.

The rearrangement uses TRBV5-1 and TRBJ1-1, with D unresolved. Germline CDR1 and CDR2: SGHRS and YFSETQ. The CDR3 has 15 amino acids. The germline V and J ends were trimmed by 0 bases and 8 bases, with 17 bases remaining between them. The CDR3 loop reads CASSLEEPGRTEAFF. Here the CDR3 DNA reads TGCGCCAGCAGCTTGGAAGAGCCCGGACGTACAGAAGCTTTCTTT.

This sequence joins TRBV7-9 and TRBJ1-3; 7 nucleotides match TRBD1. Germline CDR1 SEHNR, CDR2 FQNEAQ (reference sequence). The CDR3 runs 17 residues. V dropped 0 bases and J dropped 3; count of bases not matched to a gene: 8. The chain's CDR3 is CASSLARVGGYGNTIYF. In DNA form, the CDR3 reads TGTGCCAGCAGCTTAGCGCGGGTAGGGGGCTATGGAAACACCATATATTTT.

CDR3 region: CASSFYRQGSSYNSPLHF. For the CDR3, the DNA is TGCGCCAGCAGCTTCTATCGACAGGGTAGCTCCTATAATTCACCCCTCCACTTT. The genes are TRBV5-1 and TRBJ1-6; TRBD1 matches 7 bases. The V gene end was trimmed by 2 bases and the J gene end by 0 bases; junction bases not matched to a gene: 8. Germline CDR1 reads SGHRS; CDR2 reads YFSETQ. CDR3 size: 18 residues. The full variable domain, its missing parts supplied by reference TRBV5-1 and TRBJ1-6, is KAGVTQTPRYLIKTRGQQVTLSCSPISGHRSVSWYQQTPGQGLQFLFEYFSETQRNKGNFPGRFSGRQFSNSRSEMNVSTLELGDSALYLCASSFYRQGSSYNSPLHFGNGTRLTVT.

This clone has only one observation. This rearrangement joins TRBV7-9 to TRBJ2-4; unclear D gene. Between the trimmed V and J ends, which lost 5 bases and 2 bases, there was a span of 4 bases. The CDR3 runs to 12 residues. From germline, CDR1 is SEHNR and CDR2 FQNEAQ (reference sequence). CDR3 nucleotides: TGTGCCAGCAGCGGAACCAAAAACATTCAGTACTTC. Its protein product is CASSGTKNIQYF.

V gene TRBV28 combines with J gene TRBJ1-5; D is perhaps TRBD1 (5 bases). Germline assignment: CDR1 MDHEN and CDR2 SYDVKM. The CDR3 sequence is 20 residues long. V was trimmed by 2 bases and J by 1 base, leaving 24 bases between them. The CDR3 DNA reads as TGTGCCAGCAGTTTACCCCATTCAGGGAGTCGGTCTAAGAGCAATCAGCCCCAGCATTTT. Its protein is CASSLPHSGSRSKSNQPQHF.

The chain couples TRBV6-4 to TRBJ2-7, with TRBD1 matching 7 bases. The CDR3 runs to 14 residues. The germline V gene encodes CDR1 MRHNA and CDR2 SNTAGT. V lost 8 bases to trimming and J lost 9 bases; unmatched junction nucleotides: 16. In DNA, the CDR3 is TGTGCCAGCCGCCTCAGGGGGTCCGCGGCCTTGCAGTACTTC. Residues: CASRLRGSAALQYF.

V usage is TRBV27 and J usage is TRBJ1-2; D ambiguous. The CDR3 has 14 residues. V lost 5 bases to trimming and J lost 1 base, with 11 bases between them. The germline gives CDR1 MNHEY, CDR2 SMNVEV (reference sequence). CDR3 in amino acids: CASSPRAFNYGYTF. The CDR3 region has the DNA TGTGCCAGCAGTCCTCGGGCCTTTAACTATGGCTACACCTTC.

The rearrangement links TRBV6-6 to TRBJ1-2, with a weak D call TRBD1 (6 bases). The CDR3 extends over 13 amino acids. V lost 10 bases, J lost 4 bases, and 16 bases lay in between. CDR1 MNHNY and CDR2 SVGAGI come from the germline V gene (reference sequence). This CDR3 is CATTDSDFYGYTF. The CDR3 nucleotides are TGTGCCACTACGGACAGTGACTTCTATGGCTACACCTTC.

In DNA form, the CDR3 reads TGTGCCAGCAGCCAAGGACTAGCGGGGATCTATGAGCAGTTCTTC. As protein: CASSQGLAGIYEQFF. This chain connects TRBV14 to TRBJ2-1; 11 positions match TRBD2. The V and J ends lost 1 base and 8 bases, in that order; junction bases with no gene match: 4. Germline V lookup: CDR1 SGHDN, CDR2 FVKESK. This CDR3 contains 15 residues.

The chain employs TRBV20-1 and TRBJ2-1, with D perhaps given as TRBD1 or TRBD2 (5 bases each). The CDR3 runs 11 residues. Looked up from germline, CDR1 is DFQATT and CDR2 is SNEGSKA (reference sequence). V lost 3 bases to trimming and J lost 9 bases, with 9 bases between them. CDR3 bases: TGCAGTGCTAGCGCTGGGGGTGAGCAGTTCTTC. This sequence encodes CSASAGGEQFF.

The chain combines TRBV5-1 with TRBJ2-5; D gene ambiguous. This CDR3 has 13 residues. V lost 4 bases and J lost 3, with 10 bases in between. Looked up from germline, CDR1 is SGHRS and CDR2 is YFSETQ. The chain's CDR3 is CASSRPHEETQYF. The CDR3 nucleotides read TGCGCCAGCAGCCGACCGCACGAAGAGACCCAGTACTTC.

This clone was detected only once. The J gene is TRBJ2-7, the V gene TRBV5-1; D gene unclear. CDR3 length: 14 residues. Germline V lookup: CDR1 SGHRS, CDR2 YFSETQ. Trimming shortened V by 4 bases and J by 3 bases, and 14 bases separated the two germline ends. CDR3 nucleotides: TGCGCCAGCAGCGTCGGGCCTTTAGACTACGAGCAGTACTTC. Its translation: CASSVGPLDYEQYF. The full variable domain, in which reference TRBV5-1 and TRBJ2-7 provide the parts outside the CDR3, is KAGVTQTPRYLIKTRGQQVTLSCSPISGHRSVSWYQQTPGQGLQFLFEYFSETQRNKGNFPGRFSGRQFSNSRSEMNVSTLELGDSALYLCASSVGPLDYEQYFGPGTRLTVT.

V and J are TRBV28 and TRBJ1-2; D not certain. The V and J ends lost 5 bases and 7 bases respectively, with 11 bases between them. CDR1 is MDHEN and CDR2 is SYDVKM in the germline V gene. The CDR3 extends over 12 amino acids. CDR3 sequence: CASSPGPGGYTF. The DNA of the CDR3 is TGTGCCAGCAGTCCCGGACCGGGTGGCTACACCTTC.

This clone was detected a few times. The chain carries TRBV11-2 and TRBJ1-2; 7 bases line up with TRBD1. The CDR3 has 15 residues. The V gene's germline CDR1 is SGHAT and CDR2 FQNNGV. Trimming removed 5 bases from V and 4 bases from J; junction bases left unmatched: 10. CDR3 DNA: TGTGCCAGCAGCCCCGGACAGGTTCGAGGCTATGGCTACACCTTC. This gives the protein CASSPGQVRGYGYTF.

The chain employs TRBV20-1 and TRBJ2-3, with 10 bases identical to TRBD2. This CDR3 comprises 14 residues. J lost 6 bases, V lost 3 bases, and 6 bases had no gene match. Germline CDR1 is DFQATT and CDR2 is SNEGSKA (reference sequence). CDR3 DNA sequence: TGCAGTGCTAGTAGCGGGAGGACCAGGGATACGCAGTATTTT. Translating gives CSASSGRTRDTQYF.

The chain links TRBV6-6 to TRBJ2-3, with 8 positions matching TRBD1. The V gene end was trimmed by 4 bases and the J gene end by 5 bases; junction bases not matched to a gene: 2. From germline, CDR1 is MNHNY and CDR2 SVGAGI (reference sequence). The CDR3 is made up of 13 amino acids. This CDR3 is CASSSTGGDTQYF. The CDR3 DNA is TGTGCCAGCAGTTCCACAGGGGGAGATACGCAGTATTTT.

This rearrangement joins TRBV11-1 to TRBJ1-4; D uncertain. Germline assignment: CDR1 SGHAT and CDR2 FQDESV (reference sequence). There are 15 residues in the CDR3. The V gene lost 2 bases and the J gene lost 7 bases, with 14 bases spanning the gap. The CDR3 spells CASSLTSAAGEKLFF. The CDR3 coding sequence is TGTGCCAGCAGCTTAACGTCGGCCGCAGGTGAAAAACTGTTTTTT.

V and J are TRBV3-1 (or the pseudogene TRBV3-2) and TRBJ2-5; 8 nucleotides align to TRBD1. The CDR3 is made up of 15 amino acids. Germline CDR1 and CDR2: LGHDT and YNNKEL (reference sequence). Trimming at V came to 6 bases and at J to 5 bases, leaving 11 bases not matched to a gene. CDR3 nucleotides: TGTGCCAGCAGAATAGGACAGGGAGTATTGGAGACCCAGTACTTC. This encodes CASRIGQGVLETQYF.